Listed here is a single TCR beta chain. The antigen is unknown. Because the CDR3 is missing its conserved closing phenylalanine or tryptophan, this is likely a read error. These data are taken from a study of metastatic and nonmetastatic thyroid tumors. On the study more broadly: Patients with malignant and benign thyroid disease provided blood and tumor or nodule tissue, whose repertoires were compared.

Study results and caveats: When malignant thyroid tumors were compared with benign nodules, TCR beta diversity was reportedly significantly higher in the malignant tumors. This held in both blood and tumor samples.

Nobody among the patients had been given any treatment before thyroid surgery. Trimming cost V 6 bases and J 8 bases, with 17 bases left between them. Germline CDR1 SGDLS, CDR2 YYNGEE. The CDR3 contains 14 residues. Via MiXCR, TCRdb re-called the PCR reads. Here the sample spans nearly 5,000 clones, 25% to 30% being singletons. This TCR derives from a female donor with papillary thyroid cancer or a benign thyroid nodule (not recorded which). Some clones in this sample may be carry-over from other donors' samples. The chain uses TRBV9 and TRBJ2-2; D ambiguous. What was sequenced was adjacent normal tissue. This CDR3 is CASTCTSKWGELFI. For the CDR3, the DNA is TGTGCCAGCACCTGTACCTCTAAGTGGGGGGAGCTGTTTATT.